The clone carrying this T cell receptor (beta chain) was seen only a few times. Its antigen is not known. This sample was taken from a study of cytomegalovirus exposure and HLA in healthy donors. Study-wide results and limits: Compared with the approximately 680-donor mean, an Asian-associated ancestry cluster reportedly had fewer N-insertions, according to a later analysis. Per published reports, the classifier diagnosed cytomegalovirus status with high specificity and sensitivity.

Primers included in the PCR were 60 Vbeta and 13 Jbeta primers. TCRdb's copy holds only in-frame clones and misses some; the assay was immunoSEQ multiplex PCR. Of some 120,000 clones in the sample, 81% were seen once. V was pared by 6 bases and J by 5 bases, with 12 bases of the junction left unmatched. CDR3 length equals 15 residues. Germline CDR1 is SQVTM and CDR2 is ANQGSEA. Sequencing was performed on PBMCs. The receptor comes from a woman aged 30 to 39 in good health and CMV-seronegative. The rearrangement uses TRBV29-1 and TRBJ2-5; 10 bases are shared with TRBD1. The DNA for the CDR3 is TGCAGCGTACCCAATTTGACAGGGGGCTCGGAGACCCAGTACTTC. It specifies CSVPNLTGGSETQYF. Together with reference TRBV29-1 and TRBJ2-5, the CDR3 gives the full variable domain: SAVISQKPSRDICQRGTSLTIQCQVDSQVTMMFWYRQQPGQSLTLIATANQGSEATYESGFVIDKFPISRPNLTFSTLTVSNMSPEDSSIYLCSVPNLTGGSETQYFGPGTRLLVL.